This TCR beta chain was identified in a study of cytomegalovirus exposure and HLA in healthy donors. Study-wide findings and caveats: Later on, analysis showed that most CMV-associated TCR beta chains appeared to be HLA-restricted. Roughly uniform sequencing depth across donors was assumed, possibly incorrectly. Approximately 18,000 TCR beta sequences were associated with HLA alleles at 0.05 false discovery rate in a later analysis. Immune exposure data for these donors was limited to CMV serostatus.

A multiplex PCR was run with 60 Vbeta primers and 13 Jbeta primers. Data came from immunoSEQ multiplex PCR; TCRdb stores just in-frame clones and leaves some out. The data contain approximately 140,000 clones, roughly 76% of them singletons. CDR1 is GTSNPN and CDR2 is SVGIG in the germline V gene (reference sequence). The CDR3 consists of 13 residues. Trimming removed 0 bases from V and 6 bases from J, with 11 bases in between. Note on this clone: The antigen is unknown.

The sequencing input was PBMCs. The chain employs TRBV30 and TRBJ1-1, with a possible D match to TRBD1 (6 bases). This receptor was taken from a human donor in good health. The CDR3 protein is CAWSVSRGAEAFF. The CDR3 DNA is TGTGCCTGGAGTGTTTCCAGGGGAGCTGAAGCTTTCTTT. Filled out from reference TRBV30 and TRBJ1-1, the complete variable domain reads SQTIHQWPATLVQPVGSPLSLECTVEGTSNPNLYWYRQAAGRGLQLLFYSVGIGQISSEVPQNLSASRPQDRQFILSSKKLLLSDSGFYLCAWSVSRGAEAFFGQGTRLTVV.